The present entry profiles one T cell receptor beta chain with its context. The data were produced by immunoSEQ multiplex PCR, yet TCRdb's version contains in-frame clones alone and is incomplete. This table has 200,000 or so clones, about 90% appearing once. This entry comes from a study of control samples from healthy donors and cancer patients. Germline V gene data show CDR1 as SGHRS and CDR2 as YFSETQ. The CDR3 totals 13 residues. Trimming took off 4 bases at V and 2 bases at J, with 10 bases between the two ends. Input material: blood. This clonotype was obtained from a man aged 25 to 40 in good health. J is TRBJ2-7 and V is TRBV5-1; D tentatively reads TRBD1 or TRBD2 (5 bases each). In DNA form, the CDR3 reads TGCGCCAGCAGCAGCGGACAAACCTACGAGCAGTACTTC. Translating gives CASSSGQTYEQYF.